The source of this TCR beta chain is a study of tumor-infiltrating lymphocytes in localized non-small cell lung cancer. Across the whole study: Some samples were collected after neoadjuvant chemotherapy; smokers, never-smokers and several histologies were included. Points from the study as a whole: Different pieces of the same tissue went to different assays, confounding technical variation with intratumor heterogeneity.

Germline V CDR1 and CDR2: LGHNA, YNFKEQ. This CDR3 is 15 amino acids long. Trimming stripped 1 base from V and 1 base from J, with 10 bases between. With regard to this clone: Its specificity is not known.

Sequencing used immunoSEQ multiplex PCR; TCRdb keeps in-frame clones, though not all of them. The data show around 15,000 clones, with around 82% seen just once and under 13% held by the top ten. Sequenced: uninvolved lung tissue not adjacent to the tumor. The chain links TRBV4-2 to TRBJ1-1; possible D gene TRBD1, 5 bases. This receptor was identified in a human donor with non-small cell lung cancer. The CDR3 coding sequence is TGTGCCAGCAGCCAAGGTTACGGACAGAACACTGAAGCTTTCTTT. It codes for CASSQGYGQNTEAFF.